These 16 T cell receptor beta chains were sequenced from one sample in a study of CD8 T cells in ankylosing spondylitis. TCRdb used MiXCR to reprocess the 5' RACE reads, holding one entry per CDR3 protein. This table has more than 650,000 distinct CDR3 sequences, approximately 12% appearing once. Study-wide results and limits: What appeared characteristic of ankylosing spondylitis blood was a TCR beta motif of fewer than ten highly homologous variants.

Antigens of these TCRs are unknown. The sequenced sample consisted of blood, either unsorted or a sorted T cell fraction (not recorded which). The receptors were gathered from a male donor with ankylosing spondylitis.

The CDR3 bases are TGTGCCAGCAGCTCCTTGGGTCATAATCCAGGGGAGACCCAGTACTTC. Amino acids: CASSSLGHNPGETQYF. The rearrangement links TRBV5-6 to TRBJ2-5; maybe TRBD1 (5 bases). CDR1 SGHDT and CDR2 YYEEEE come from the germline V gene. V lost 3 bases, J lost 5 bases, and 20 bases lay in between. The CDR3 runs to 16 residues. Supplemented by reference TRBV5-6 and TRBJ2-5, the full variable domain reads DAGVTQSPTHLIKTRGQQVTLRCSPKSGHDTVSWYQQALGQGPQFIFQYYEEEERQRGNFPDRFSGHQFPNYSSELNVNALLLGDSALYLCASSSLGHNPGETQYFGPGTRLLVL.

The chain combines TRBV27 with TRBJ2-7; D not resolved. The germline V and J ends were trimmed by 0 bases and 3 bases, with 9 bases remaining between them. Germline lookup yields CDR1 MNHEY and CDR2 SMNVEV (reference sequence). This CDR3 is 14 amino acids long. The CDR3 coding sequence is TGTGCCAGCAGTTTATCCCCGGACCACTACGAGCAGTACTTC. It translates to CASSLSPDHYEQYF.

In its sample, this clonotype was seen many times. The junction departs from the called germline gene at one end, perhaps through a read error. The chain is built from TRBV6-5 and TRBJ2-1, with D perhaps TRBD2 (5 bases). The CDR3 runs to 12 residues. Germline lookup yields CDR1 MNHEY and CDR2 SVGAGI. CDR3: CASSPRTGEQFF. In nucleotides, the CDR3 is TGCGCCAGCAGCCCCCGGACTGGTGAGCAGTTCTTC.

This clonotype has at least ten counts. The chain combines TRBV7-2 with TRBJ2-3; the D call may be TRBD1 or TRBD2 (5 bases each). CDR3 length: 15 amino acids. Germline V CDR1 and CDR2: SGHTA, FQGNSA. Trimming cost V 3 bases and J 4 bases, with 14 bases left between them. The CDR3 DNA reads TGTGCCAGCAGCTTCCGCAGGGAGTCTGCAGATACGCAGTATTTT. Amino acid sequence: CASSFRRESADTQYF.

The table lists this clonotype with a few counts. The chain combines TRBV20-1 with TRBJ2-1; D is perhaps TRBD2 (5 bases). With 7 bases removed from V and 8 bases from J, the gap between germline ends came to 18 bases. This CDR3 contains 13 residues. Germline V gene lookup returns CDR1 DFQATT and CDR2 SNEGSKA (reference sequence). The CDR3 protein is CSVGASQTDEQFF. CDR3 in DNA: TGCAGTGTAGGCGCTAGCCAAACCGATGAGCAGTTCTTC.

This clonotype has at least ten counts. This rearrangement joins TRBV6-2 or TRBV6-3 to TRBJ1-1; D unresolved. CDR1 is MNHEY, CDR2 SVGEGT, per germline. The ends were cut back, 6 bases at V and 2 bases at J, with 4 bases in the middle. CDR3 length: 11 amino acids. As DNA, the CDR3 is TGTGCCAGCAGCCATAACACTGAAGCTTTCTTT. Encoded protein: CASSHNTEAFF.

This clonotype was observed a few times. The CDR3: CARLTGNEQYF. The CDR3 DNA is TGTGCCAGGTTGACAGGGAACGAGCAGTACTTC. This chain connects TRBV6-2 or TRBV6-3 to TRBJ2-7, with TRBD1 identical over 7 bases. The junction had 4 bases not matched to a gene; V was cut back by 9 bases and J by 5 bases. CDR3 size: 11 residues. Per germline, CDR1 MNHEY and CDR2 SVGEGT.

This clonotype was observed a handful of times. The genes are TRBV28 and TRBJ2-3; 9 bases are shared with TRBD2. Germline CDR1 reads MDHEN; CDR2 reads SYDVKM. The CDR3 is made up of 14 amino acids. V shed 5 bases and J 3 bases; nucleotides not matched to a gene: 3. CDR3 DNA: TGTGCCAGCAGTGTGCGGGAGGGGACAGATACGCAGTATTTT. Its protein is CASSVREGTDTQYF.

This clonotype has more than one count but fewer than ten. This CDR3 reads CASSLHGRNYEQYF. Here the CDR3 DNA reads TGTGCCAGCAGTTTACACGGTCGGAACTACGAGCAGTACTTC. This chain links TRBV12-3 or TRBV12-4 with TRBJ2-7, with no clear D. With 2 bases removed from V and 3 bases from J, the gap between germline ends came to 11 bases. The CDR3 runs 14 residues.

This clonotype has only a few counts. The chain is built from TRBV5-1 and TRBJ2-5; 14 bases agree with TRBD2. V gave up 3 bases and J gave up 2 bases; unmatched junction bases: 3. The CDR3 has 16 amino acids. Germline V CDR1 and CDR2: SGHRS, YFSETQ. The CDR3: CASSSGLAGVQETQYF. In DNA form, the CDR3 reads TGCGCCAGCAGCTCGGGACTAGCGGGAGTACAAGAGACCCAGTACTTC.

This clonotype was observed many times. CDR3 in amino acids: CASSIQGAQETQYF. DNA for the CDR3: TGTGCCAGCAGTATACAGGGGGCCCAAGAGACCCAGTACTTC. The rearrangement uses TRBV28 and TRBJ2-5; 9 positions match TRBD1. Trimming took 5 bases from V and 1 from J; bases not matched to a gene: 2. The germline gives CDR1 MDHEN, CDR2 SYDVKM. The CDR3 covers 14 residues.

In this sample, this clonotype turned up a few times. This chain links TRBV6-1 with TRBJ2-3; possibly TRBD1 or TRBD2 for D (5 bases each). Germline values: CDR1 MNHNS, CDR2 SASEGT. CDR3 length: 14 amino acids. V was trimmed by 7 bases and J by 6 bases, leaving 17 bases between them. CDR3 nucleotides: TGTGCCAGCACAACCGGGGCCCACCCGGATACGCAGTATTTT. It yields the protein CASTTGAHPDTQYF.

There are a few counts of this clonotype. This chain links TRBV5-1 with TRBJ1-6, with no clear D. The ends were cut back, 0 bases at V and 6 bases at J, with 13 bases in the middle. Germline V gives CDR1 SGHRS, CDR2 YFSETQ. The CDR3 totals 16 residues. This chain's CDR3 is CASSLGAGPSNSPLHF. CDR3 in DNA: TGCGCCAGCAGCTTGGGGGCCGGGCCCTCTAATTCACCCCTCCACTTT.

This clonotype showed up many times. J is TRBJ2-2 and V is TRBV15; D not certain. The CDR3 sequence is 15 residues long. Between the trimmed V and J ends, which lost 0 bases and 0 bases, there was a span of 5 bases. Germline loops: CDR1 LNHNV, CDR2 YYDKDF (reference sequence). The CDR3 coding sequence is TGTGCCACCAGCAGAGAGGGGACGAACACCGGGGAGCTGTTTTTT. This codes for CATSREGTNTGELFF.

This clonotype has more than one count but fewer than ten. The chain is built from TRBV5-4 and TRBJ2-3, with D perhaps assigned TRBD1 or TRBD2 (6 bases each). This CDR3 has 14 amino acids. The germline V and J ends were trimmed by 5 bases and 2 bases, with 12 bases remaining between them. Germline V gene sequence: CDR1 SGHNT, CDR2 YYREEE (reference sequence). In DNA, the CDR3 is TGTGCCAGCAGGCGGGACACCAACACAGATACGCAGTATTTT. It is translated as CASRRDTNTDTQYF.

The rearrangement links TRBV12-3 or TRBV12-4 to TRBJ2-7, with 7 bases matching TRBD2. There are 15 residues in the CDR3. Losses at the gene ends were 3 bases for V and 2 bases for J; bases not matched to a gene: 7. Here the CDR3 reads CASSFAGVTTYEQYF. CDR3 nucleotides: TGTGCCAGCAGTTTTGCGGGGGTGACTACCTACGAGCAGTACTTC.